The 28 T cell receptor beta chains below come from one sample, sequenced in a study of beta chain features in type 1 diabetes. Study-wide findings and caveats: For Type 1 diabetes patients, all four CD4+ subsets carried TCRB CDR3s that were moderately but significantly shorter.

Their specific antigens are unknown. Every bit of the isolated RNA underwent reverse transcription, so sequencing read expressed TCRB transcripts. TCRdb keeps only in-frame clones here, not all; method: immunoSEQ multiplex PCR. The data contain 300,000 to 350,000 clones, roughly 14% of them singletons. The source material was naive CD4+ T cells from blood. The receptors come from a young woman with type 1 diabetes.

The chain carries TRBV18 and TRBJ2-7, with TRBD2 identical over 7 bases. The CDR3 is 14 amino acids. The germline gives CDR1 KGHSH, CDR2 LQKENI. Trimming cost V 3 bases and J 3 bases; bases outside gene matches: 5. CDR3 sequence: CASSPSGGSYEQYV. Written as DNA, the CDR3 is TGTGCCAGCTCACCGTCCGGGGGGAGCTACGAGCAGTACGTC.

This clone was seen a single time. This chain joins TRBV25-1 and TRBJ1-4; 7 bases are a match to TRBD1. The CDR3 consists of 15 residues. V was clipped by 3 bases and J by 4 bases; unmatched bases: 5. Per germline, CDR1 MGHDK and CDR2 SYGVNS. The CDR3 spells CASSDRGQFNEKLFF. The CDR3 bases are TGTGCCAGCAGTGATAGGGGACAGTTTAATGAAAAACTGTTTTTT.

A single count supports this clone. The gene calls are TRBV7-2 and TRBJ2-3, with TRBD2 matching 7 bases. Unmatched junction bases numbered 11, after V lost 2 bases and J lost 3 bases. Germline assignment: CDR1 SGHTA and CDR2 FQGNSA. CDR3 length: 17 residues. The DNA of the CDR3 is TGTGCCAGCAGCTTAAGGAGGGGCGGGAGTAGGACAGATACGCAGTATTTT. Its translation is CASSLRRGGSRTDTQYF. Complete variable domain (other parts from reference TRBV7-2 and TRBJ2-3): GAGVSQSPSNKVTEKGKDVELRCDPISGHTALYWYRQSLGQGLEFLIYFQGNSAPDKSGLPSDRFSAERTGGSVSTLTIQRTQQEDSAVYLCASSLRRGGSRTDTQYFGPGTRLTVL.

The chain combines TRBV11-2 with TRBJ2-1; 8 bases align to TRBD2. The CDR3 extends over 15 amino acids. CDR1 is SGHAT, CDR2 FQNNGV, per germline. V lost 5 bases to trimming and J lost 2 bases; unmatched junction nucleotides: 5. The CDR3 coding sequence is TGTGCCAGCAGCCCCGCGGGAGGACCCTACAATGAGCAGTTCTTC. Amino acids: CASSPAGGPYNEQFF.

This chain connects TRBV29-1 to TRBJ1-2; TRBD1 is a possible D gene (6 bases). From germline, CDR1 is SQVTM and CDR2 ANQGSEA. V was shortened by 5 bases and J by 8 bases, with 18 bases between the two germline ends. The CDR3 is made up of 13 amino acids. The CDR3: CSVLQGFAVGYTF. The CDR3 DNA reads as TGCAGCGTTTTACAGGGATTCGCAGTAGGCTACACCTTC.

The sample holds a few counts of this clone. The rearrangement links TRBV25-1 to TRBJ2-5; D unclear. Trimming shortened V by 6 bases and J by 5 bases, and 4 bases separated the two germline ends. This CDR3 has 10 amino acids. Germline V lookup: CDR1 MGHDK, CDR2 SYGVNS. In DNA form, the CDR3 reads TGTGCCAGCAGGCGGGAGACCCAGTACTTC. Amino acid sequence: CASRRETQYF.

This chain connects TRBV2 to TRBJ1-1, with 7 bases identical to TRBD1. The CDR3 is 14 residues long. Germline V gene lookup returns CDR1 SNHLY and CDR2 FYNNEI. Germline trimming cut 8 bases from V and 2 bases from J; bases unmatched to any gene: 8. CDR3: CASDRVYGNTEAFF. Written as DNA, the CDR3 is TGTGCCAGCGACAGGGTGTATGGAAACACTGAAGCTTTCTTT.

This sequence joins TRBV5-1 and TRBJ1-5, with 8 nucleotides matching TRBD1. V gave up 4 bases and J gave up 4 bases; unmatched junction bases: 10. Germline V gene sequence: CDR1 SGHRS, CDR2 YFSETQ. The CDR3 spans 16 residues. The CDR3 reads CASSPGTGLANQPQHF. For the CDR3, the DNA is TGCGCCAGCAGCCCCGGGACAGGACTAGCGAATCAGCCCCAGCATTTT.

This clone occurred a few times. V usage is TRBV5-4 and J usage is TRBJ2-5; the match to TRBD2 covers 9 bases. J was trimmed by 5 bases and V by 5 bases; bases with no gene match: 16. CDR1 and CDR2 from the germline V gene are SGHNT and YYREEE (reference sequence). The length of the CDR3 is 17 residues. The CDR3 nucleotides are TGTGCCAGCAGTTCCCTTGGTTCTGGCGGGAGGGCGGAGACCCAGTACTTC. Residues: CASSSLGSGGRAETQYF. Using reference TRBV5-4 and TRBJ2-5 for the parts outside the CDR3, the full variable domain is ETGVTQSPTHLIKTRGQQVTLRCSSQSGHNTVSWYQQALGQGPQFIFQYYREEENGRGNFPPRFSGLQFPNYSSELNVNALELDDSALYLCASSSLGSGGRAETQYFGPGTRLLVL.

This clone has only a few counts. The CDR3 reads CASSLGQGWGYTF. DNA for the CDR3: TGCGCCAGCAGCCTCGGACAGGGTTGGGGCTACACCTTC. The chain recombines TRBV5-1 with TRBJ1-2; TRBD1 agrees at 8 bases. The CDR3 sequence is 13 residues long. Germline CDR1 is SGHRS and CDR2 is YFSETQ. J was trimmed by 8 bases and V by 4 bases; bases with no gene match: 7.

The chain couples TRBV7-2 to TRBJ1-5, with D hard to call. The V end was cut by 1 base, the J end by 3 bases, with 13 bases between. This CDR3 spans 16 amino acids. The germline V gene has CDR1 SGHTA and CDR2 FQGNSA. Here the CDR3 DNA reads TGTGCCAGCAGCTTAGGATCACCAATAGCCAATCAGCCCCAGCATTTT. Its protein is CASSLGSPIANQPQHF.

The chain couples TRBV15 to TRBJ2-7, with 12 bases fitting TRBD2. Germline trimming cut 1 base from V and 1 base from J; bases unmatched to any gene: 11. This CDR3 contains 19 residues. Germline V gene data show CDR1 as LNHNV and CDR2 as YYDKDF (reference sequence). The CDR3 loop is CATSRADGLAGRRSYEQYV. The CDR3 nucleotides are TGTGCCACCAGCAGAGCAGACGGACTAGCGGGGAGAAGGTCCTACGAGCAGTACGTC.

This clone has just a few counts. V usage is TRBV6-6 and J usage is TRBJ2-3; D is uncertain. The CDR3 extends over 13 amino acids. The germline V and J ends were trimmed by 7 bases and 5 bases, with 13 bases remaining between them. Per germline, CDR1 MNHNY and CDR2 SVGAGI (reference sequence). The CDR3 spells CASKARSGDTQYF. The CDR3 coding sequence is TGTGCCAGCAAGGCAAGGTCGGGAGATACGCAGTATTTT.

There are a few counts of this clone. V and J are TRBV11-2 and TRBJ1-1; 7 bases agree with TRBD1. In germline, CDR1 is SGHAT, CDR2 FQNNGV. The V and J ends lost 8 bases and 0 bases, in that order; junction bases with no gene match: 9. This CDR3 spans 15 amino acids. As DNA, the CDR3 is TGTGCCAGCCTCCGGGACAGCGGCCTGAACACTGAAGCTTTCTTT. It is translated as CASLRDSGLNTEAFF. The full variable domain, in which reference TRBV11-2 and TRBJ1-1 provide the parts outside the CDR3, is EAGVAQSPRYKIIEKRQSVAFWCNPISGHATLYWYQQILGQGPKLLIQFQNNGVVDDSQLPKDRFSAERLKGVDSTLKIQPAKLEDSAVYLCASLRDSGLNTEAFFGQGTRLTVV.

The chain recombines TRBV7-9 with TRBJ2-3; 7 positions match TRBD2. The length of the CDR3 is 16 residues. V lost 7 bases and J lost 6; bases outside the gene matches: 16. Germline CDR1 is SEHNR and CDR2 is FQNEAQ (reference sequence). The CDR3 DNA reads TGTGCCAGCATCGGAAGGGGCGCGGGAGTGTTGGATACGCAGTATTTT. Protein sequence: CASIGRGAGVLDTQYF.

The CDR3 nucleotides read TGTGCCAGCAGCGTGGCCGCCTATGGGGAGGCCCAGCAGTTCTTC. Its protein product is CASSVAAYGEAQQFF. This rearrangement joins TRBV9 to TRBJ2-1; D might be TRBD2 (6 bases). The CDR3 sequence is 15 residues long. The germline V gene encodes CDR1 SGDLS and CDR2 YYNGEE. V shed 2 bases and J shed 11 bases, with 20 bases lying between them.

This chain uses TRBV2 with TRBJ1-4, with D possibly being TRBD1 (6 bases). Trimming removed 5 bases from V and 8 bases from J, with 9 bases in between. Per germline, CDR1 SNHLY and CDR2 FYNNEI. This CDR3 comprises 12 residues. CDR3 nucleotide sequence: TGTGCCAGCAGTCCAGGGGAGGAAAAACTGTTTTTT. This codes for CASSPGEEKLFF.

The chain links TRBV5-1 to TRBJ2-7; a possible D gene is TRBD2 (6 bases). The germline V gene encodes CDR1 SGHRS and CDR2 YFSETQ. Trimming removed 2 bases from V and 5 bases from J, with 14 bases in between. CDR3 size: 14 residues. CDR3 nucleotide sequence: TGCGCCAGCAGCTTTCCAGGGAGGTTTGACGAGCAGTACTTC. Protein sequence: CASSFPGRFDEQYF.

This clone was observed a handful of times. Compared with germline, one end of the junction differs, possibly owing to a read error. J is TRBJ2-7 and V is TRBV6-5; D is perhaps TRBD2 (5 bases). Germline CDR1 is MNHEY and CDR2 is SVGAGI. There are 11 residues in the CDR3. The CDR3 loop reads CASSPRVGHVF. In DNA form, the CDR3 reads TGTGCCAGCAGTCCGAGGGTAGGCCATGTCTTC.

This clone was recorded a few times. The J gene is TRBJ2-1, the V gene TRBV21-1; the table calls TRBD2, which could not be checked here. TRBV21-1 is marked as a pseudogene. CDR3 size: 15 residues. The CDR3 DNA sequence: TGTGCCAGCAGCAAAAGACTAGCGTCCTACAATGAGCAGTTCTTC. It is translated as CASSKRLASYNEQFF.

The gene calls are TRBV7-6 and TRBJ1-1; 9 bases map to TRBD1. The CDR3 totals 14 residues. V lost 3 bases and J lost 1; bases outside the gene matches: 0. The germline V gene encodes CDR1 SGHVS and CDR2 FNYEAQ. The CDR3: CASSLGQGNTEAFF. The CDR3 nucleotides read TGTGCCAGCAGCTTGGGACAGGGGAACACTGAAGCTTTCTTT.

This clone was seen more than once but under ten times. The chain carries TRBV19 and TRBJ1-5; D uncertain. V gave up 5 bases and J gave up 5 bases, with 13 bases separating them. The length of the CDR3 is 14 residues. Germline loops: CDR1 LNHDA, CDR2 SQIVND (reference sequence). The CDR3 nucleotides are TGTGCCAGTAGTCTTCAGGTGGGCTATCAGCCCCAGCATTTT. The encoded protein is CASSLQVGYQPQHF.

The chain couples TRBV6-1 to TRBJ1-5; D gene unclear. Per the germline V gene, CDR1 is MNHNS and CDR2 is SASEGT. V was cut by 10 bases and J by 6 bases, with 13 bases left in between. This CDR3 contains 12 residues. Here the CDR3 DNA reads TGTGCCACCGACCGAGGAAGTCAGCCCCAGCATTTT. It is translated as CATDRGSQPQHF.

This clone was seen a handful of times. The gene calls are TRBV9 and TRBJ2-7, with 14 nucleotides matching TRBD2. The closer fit of TRBJ2-5 to the DNA end suggests the J call may be wrong. The CDR3 consists of 16 residues. Germline CDR1 SGDLS, CDR2 YYNGEE. The CDR3 nucleotides are TGTGCCAGCAGCGCGACTAGCGGGAGGGCCAGAGAGACCCAGTACTTC. Translated, it gives CASSATSGRARETQYF.

V gene TRBV28 combines with J gene TRBJ2-7, with D maybe TRBD1 (5 bases). The germline V gene has CDR1 MDHEN and CDR2 SYDVKM. V was shortened by 5 bases and J by 7 bases, with 12 bases between the two germline ends. This CDR3 has 12 amino acids. CDR3 bases: TGTGCCAGCAGTGACAAAAGGGGAGAGCAGTACTTC. Translation gives CASSDKRGEQYF.

The V and J genes are TRBV4-2 and TRBJ2-7; D might be TRBD2 (5 bases). CDR1 LGHNA and CDR2 YNFKEQ come from the germline V gene. V lost 2 bases, J lost 6 bases, and 20 bases lay in between. There are 16 residues in the CDR3. CDR3 in DNA: TGTGCCAGCAGCCAATATGGGGTGGCGAGGGATGGCGAGCAGTACTTC. Amino acid sequence: CASSQYGVARDGEQYF.

This clone was counted between two and nine times. The chain carries TRBV29-1 and TRBJ2-1; 9 bases align to TRBD1. V lost 6 bases to trimming and J lost 10 bases; unmatched junction nucleotides: 10. CDR1 and CDR2 (germline): SQVTM, ANQGSEA. The CDR3 contains 13 residues. CDR3 residues: CSVETQGAREQFF. The CDR3 DNA reads TGCAGCGTAGAAACACAGGGGGCCAGGGAGCAGTTCTTC.

This clone was seen more than once but under ten times. The chain has TRBV30 and TRBJ1-2; D possibly corresponds to TRBD1 (5 bases). Germline V lookup: CDR1 GTSNPN, CDR2 SVGIG (reference sequence). Trimming pared 3 bases from V and 4 bases from J, leaving 12 bases between. This CDR3 spans 13 amino acids. For the CDR3, the DNA is TGTGCCTGGAGCCAGGGAGGAGGCTATGGCTACACCTTC. Its protein is CAWSQGGGYGYTF.